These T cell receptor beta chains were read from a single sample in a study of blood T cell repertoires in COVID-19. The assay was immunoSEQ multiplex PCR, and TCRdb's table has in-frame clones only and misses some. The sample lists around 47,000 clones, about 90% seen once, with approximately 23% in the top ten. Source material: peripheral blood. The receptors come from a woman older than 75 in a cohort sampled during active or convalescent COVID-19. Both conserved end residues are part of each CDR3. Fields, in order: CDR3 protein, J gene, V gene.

CASSLEHPGNTEAFF TRBJ1-1 TRBV5-1
CASSGVGNGGNHYGYTF TRBJ1-2 TRBV9
CASSLDRLNTEAFF TRBJ1-1 TRBV7-2
CASSPGGRQTQYF TRBJ2-5 TRBV9
CASSLGGRGNTIYF TRBJ1-3 TRBV7-8
CASSIGGSGEQFF TRBJ2-1 TRBV19
CASSYPAGWGNQPQHF TRBJ1-5 TRBV6-2/TRBV6-3
CAWSNRDGQTQYF TRBJ2-5 TRBV30
CASSLASGQYEQYF TRBJ2-7 TRBV7-3
CASRRGLISYEQYF TRBJ2-7 TRBV11-2